One and the same sample provided the 8 T cell receptor beta chains below, sequenced in a study of cytomegalovirus exposure and HLA in healthy donors. A multiplex PCR was run with 60 Vbeta primers and 13 Jbeta primers. Here immunoSEQ multiplex PCR was the method, and the copy in TCRdb shows in-frame clones only, minus some. The table includes some 200,000 clones, around 80% detected once. Specimen: PBMCs. Receptors originate from a woman aged 25-40 years in good health and CMV-seropositive.

The V and J genes are TRBV7-6 and TRBJ1-1, with D uncertain. This CDR3 contains 15 residues. The germline gives CDR1 SGHVS, CDR2 FNYEAQ. Trimming pared 1 base from V and 0 bases from J, leaving 9 bases between. This CDR3 is CASSLESEMNTEAFF. The CDR3 DNA sequence: TGTGCCAGCAGCTTAGAGAGCGAAATGAACACTGAAGCTTTCTTT.

The V and J genes are TRBV30 and TRBJ1-1; no clear D gene. Trimming cost V 5 bases and J 0 bases, with 10 bases left between them. The CDR3 runs 13 residues. Looked up from germline, CDR1 is GTSNPN and CDR2 is SVGIG (reference sequence). CDR3 DNA sequence: TGTGCCTGGTCCCGAGACTTGAACACTGAAGCTTTCTTT. Encoded protein: CAWSRDLNTEAFF.

The genes are TRBV7-2 and TRBJ1-5; D not certain. This CDR3 comprises 13 residues. Germline V gene data show CDR1 as SGHTA and CDR2 as FQGNSA. V lost 3 bases and J lost 6, with 9 bases in between. CDR3 DNA: TGTGCCAGCAGCTTGCGGGAGTCTCAGCCCCAGCATTTT. Protein product: CASSLRESQPQHF.

This rearrangement joins TRBV7-2 to TRBJ2-7; 7 nucleotides line up with TRBD2. The ends lost 2 bases at V and 8 bases at J; junction bases unmatched: 12. The CDR3 covers 15 residues. Germline CDR1 is SGHTA and CDR2 is FQGNSA. CDR3 region: CASSLNPTSVLKQYF. The DNA for the CDR3 is TGTGCCAGCAGCTTAAACCCAACTAGCGTCCTCAAGCAGTACTTC.

Worth noting for this clone: The junction departs from germline at one end; a sequencing error may be responsible. This rearrangement joins TRBV28 to TRBJ1-5; perhaps TRBD1 as D (5 bases). CDR1 MDHEN and CDR2 SYDVKM come from the germline V gene. The CDR3 consists of 16 residues. The CDR3 DNA reads TGTGCCAGCAGCTTATCCCAGGGATTCAGCAATCAGCCCCAGCATTTT. As protein: CASSLSQGFSNQPQHF.

The V gene is TRBV7-2, the J gene TRBJ2-1, with 10 nucleotides matching TRBD2. Per the germline V gene, CDR1 is SGHTA and CDR2 is FQGNSA. The CDR3 is made up of 16 amino acids. The V segment lost 3 bases and the J segment 7 bases; nucleotides outside the gene matches: 9. The CDR3 loop reads CASSFIGTSEGNEQFF. The DNA for the CDR3 is TGTGCCAGCAGCTTTATCGGGACTAGCGAAGGGAATGAGCAGTTCTTC. The complete variable domain, with remaining parts taken from reference TRBV7-2 and TRBJ2-1, reads GAGVSQSPSNKVTEKGKDVELRCDPISGHTALYWYRQSLGQGLEFLIYFQGNSAPDKSGLPSDRFSAERTGGSVSTLTIQRTQQEDSAVYLCASSFIGTSEGNEQFFGPGTRLTVL.

This clone is a singleton in its sample. The chain combines TRBV2 with TRBJ1-1; 12 nucleotides align to TRBD1. The CDR3 has 15 residues. V was pared by 7 bases and J by 4 bases, with 7 bases of the junction left unmatched. The germline V gene has CDR1 SNHLY and CDR2 FYNNEI. The CDR3 DNA reads as TGTGCCAGCAAAGGGACAGGGGGCGACGGCACTGAAGCTTTCTTT. Its translation is CASKGTGGDGTEAFF.

This clone has a handful of counts. The chain carries TRBV5-1 and TRBJ1-1; D is uncertain. The length of the CDR3 is 14 residues. CDR1 and CDR2 from the germline V gene are SGHRS and YFSETQ. Trimming took 4 bases from V and 0 from J, leaving 10 bases between them. CDR3 protein: CASSPMGVNTEAFF. CDR3 DNA: TGCGCCAGCAGCCCCATGGGAGTGAACACTGAAGCTTTCTTT.